A single sample gave rise to the 32 T cell receptor beta chains below, sequenced in a study of T cell responses to AZD1222 COVID-19 vaccine. Only in-frame clones appear in the TCRdb table, and some are missing; sequencing was by immunoSEQ multiplex PCR. The table has 150,000 or so clones, approximately 94% seen once. Sequencing used peripheral blood, obtained on day 0 of AZD1222 vaccination. These receptors originate from an adult in good health.

As DNA, the CDR3 is TGTGCCAGCTCATGGGGCACTGAAGCTTTCTTT. This encodes CASSWGTEAFF. V usage is TRBV18 and J usage is TRBJ1-1; D unresolved. Trimming pared 5 bases from V and 4 bases from J, leaving 5 bases between. Germline V gene data show CDR1 as KGHSH and CDR2 as LQKENI. This CDR3 spans 11 amino acids.

In regard to this clone: In the same sample, other DNA sequences code for this CDR3. J is TRBJ1-5 and V is TRBV18; a weak D match, TRBD1 (6 bases). From germline, CDR1 is KGHSH and CDR2 LQKENI. Trimming pared 3 bases from V and 0 bases from J, leaving 9 bases between. The CDR3 has 15 amino acids. The CDR3 protein is CASSPQGYSNQPQHF. The CDR3 coding sequence is TGTGCCAGCTCACCCCAGGGGTATAGCAATCAGCCCCAGCATTTT.

V gene TRBV18 combines with J gene TRBJ2-1, with TRBD1 as a possible D gene (6 bases). Germline loops: CDR1 KGHSH, CDR2 LQKENI. With 4 bases removed from V and 12 bases from J, the gap between germline ends came to 34 bases. The CDR3 covers 19 residues. CDR3 sequence: CASSLYQGIAVLDEVGQFF. CDR3 coding DNA: TGTGCCAGCTCACTTTACCAGGGGATAGCTGTACTCGATGAGGTTGGGCAGTTCTTC.

This chain uses TRBV27 with TRBJ1-3; 7 bases align to TRBD1. Germline V gives CDR1 MNHEY, CDR2 SMNVEV (reference sequence). The V gene end was trimmed by 5 bases and the J gene end by 0 bases; junction bases not matched to a gene: 7. The CDR3 covers 16 residues. The CDR3 sequence: CASSLPRDSSGNTIYF. CDR3 bases: TGTGCCAGCAGTCTCCCGCGGGACAGCTCTGGAAACACCATATATTTT.

CDR3 in DNA: TGTGCCAGCAGTACTTCACAGGGAGACACTGAAGCTTTCTTT. It yields the protein CASSTSQGDTEAFF. V usage is TRBV6-6 and J usage is TRBJ1-1, with D possibly TRBD1 on 6 matching bases. CDR1 is MNHNY, CDR2 SVGAGI, per germline (reference sequence). The CDR3 totals 14 residues. Trimming removed 5 bases from V and 3 bases from J, with 13 bases in between.

By frequency in the sample, this clone is medium-sized (0.01 to 0.1%). The chain uses TRBV7-9 and TRBJ2-7; D not certain. CDR1 and CDR2 from the germline V gene are SEHNR and FQNEAQ (reference sequence). This CDR3 comprises 12 residues. V was trimmed by 1 base and J by 7 bases, leaving 8 bases between them. The CDR3 DNA reads TGTGCCAGCAGCTTAGGGCTGAAGGAGCAGTACTTC. Translating it yields CASSLGLKEQYF. The variable domain in full, completed from reference TRBV7-9 and TRBJ2-7, reads DTGVSQNPRHKITKRGQNVTFRCDPISEHNRLYWYRQTLGQGPEFLTYFQNEAQLEKSRLLSDRFSAERPKGSFSTLEIQRTEQGDSAMYLCASSLGLKEQYFGPGTRLTVT.

The chain joins TRBV7-2 to TRBJ2-7, with D possibly being TRBD2 (5 bases). Germline CDR1 and CDR2: SGHTA and FQGNSA. V shed 5 bases and J shed 0 bases, with 14 bases lying between them. The CDR3 spans 15 residues. The CDR3 DNA follows: TGTGCCAGCAGCCAACTTCGGGGAAGCTCCTACGAGCAGTACTTC. Translated: CASSQLRGSSYEQYF.

The CDR3 protein is CASSLRRNMNTEAFF. The CDR3 nucleotides are TGTGCCAGCAGCCTAAGACGGAACATGAACACTGAAGCTTTCTTT. This chain uses TRBV14 with TRBJ1-1; D not certain. There are 15 residues in the CDR3. Per germline, CDR1 SGHDN and CDR2 FVKESK. The V end was cut by 4 bases, the J end by 0 bases, with 12 bases between.

The rearrangement uses TRBV5-1 and TRBJ1-3; D ambiguous. The CDR3 consists of 13 residues. V was shortened by 4 bases and J by 8 bases, with 13 bases between the two germline ends. Germline CDR1 SGHRS, CDR2 YFSETQ. The CDR3 DNA reads as TGCGCCAGCAGCCGACGGGCCGGAGACACCATATATTTT. Translating it yields CASSRRAGDTIYF. The variable domain in full, with the rest retrieved from reference TRBV5-1 and TRBJ1-3, is KAGVTQTPRYLIKTRGQQVTLSCSPISGHRSVSWYQQTPGQGLQFLFEYFSETQRNKGNFPGRFSGRQFSNSRSEMNVSTLELGDSALYLCASSRRAGDTIYFGEGSWLTVV.

The chain links TRBV5-1 to TRBJ2-7; 9 bases align to TRBD1. The CDR3 extends over 16 amino acids. The germline gives CDR1 SGHRS, CDR2 YFSETQ. The J segment lost 5 bases and the V segment lost 0 bases, leaving 9 bases of the junction unmatched. The chain's CDR3 is CASSLDGTGKIDEQYF. CDR3 DNA sequence: TGCGCCAGCAGCTTGGATGGGACAGGGAAGATCGACGAGCAGTACTTC.

This rearrangement joins TRBV11-3 to TRBJ2-2; the D is unclear. Per the germline V gene, CDR1 is SGHNT and CDR2 is YENEEA. The CDR3 runs 12 residues. The V end lost 1 base, the J end lost 5 bases, and 2 bases lay between the germline ends. CDR3 nucleotide sequence: TGTGCCAGCAGCTTAGTTACCGGGGAGCTGTTTTTT. It specifies CASSLVTGELFF.

The V gene is TRBV29-1, the J gene TRBJ2-7, with D tentatively TRBD2 (5 bases). The CDR3 length is 15 residues. CDR1 is SQVTM, CDR2 ANQGSEA, per germline. Trimming removed 0 bases from V and 5 bases from J, with 17 bases in between. The CDR3 bases are TGCAGCGTTGAAGATCTAGGGAGCCCATCCGACGAGCAGTACTTC. Translated, it gives CSVEDLGSPSDEQYF.

The rearrangement joins TRBV6-6 to TRBJ2-7; TRBD2 matches at 11 bases. CDR1 and CDR2 from the germline V gene are MNHNY and SVGAGI (reference sequence). The CDR3 is made up of 16 amino acids. V trimming: 6 bases; J trimming: 5 bases; junction bases outside the gene matches: 12. CDR3 DNA sequence: TGTGCCAGCAGCTCCACCGATAGCGGGGGGGCGGACGAGCAGTACTTC. This sequence encodes CASSSTDSGGADEQYF.

The sample holds one count of this clone. The V call is TRBV25-1, the J call TRBJ1-3, with TRBD1 matching over 7 bases. Trimming cost V 5 bases and J 2 bases; bases outside gene matches: 6. The germline CDR1 and CDR2 sequences are MGHDK and SYGVNS. CDR3 size: 15 residues. Written as DNA, the CDR3 is TGTGCCAGCAGTATCCCGGGACAGCCTGGAAACACCATATATTTT. This sequence encodes CASSIPGQPGNTIYF. Supplemented by reference TRBV25-1 and TRBJ1-3, the full variable domain reads EADIYQTPRYLVIGTGKKITLECSQTMGHDKMYWYQQDPGMELHLIHYSYGVNSTEKGDLSSESTVSRIRTEHFPLTLESARPSHTSQYLCASSIPGQPGNTIYFGEGSWLTVV.

This chain joins TRBV5-1 and TRBJ1-6, with 7 bases aligning to TRBD1. The length of the CDR3 is 16 residues. Germline CDR1 and CDR2: SGHRS and YFSETQ. Unmatched junction bases numbered 12, after V lost 4 bases and J lost 8 bases. CDR3 in amino acids: CASSREAQGGDSPLHF. In nucleotides, the CDR3 is TGCGCCAGCAGCCGGGAGGCCCAGGGGGGGGATTCACCCCTCCACTTT.

The genes are TRBV2 and TRBJ1-3; no clear D gene. The CDR3 covers 15 residues. The germline gives CDR1 SNHLY, CDR2 FYNNEI. Trimming took off 0 bases at V and 2 bases at J, with 8 bases between the two ends. CDR3 in amino acids: CASSEAAGAGNTIYF. Here the CDR3 DNA reads TGTGCCAGCAGTGAAGCAGCGGGTGCTGGAAACACCATATATTTT.

In this sample, this clone turned up once. The chain carries TRBV24-1 and TRBJ2-3; the D gene could be TRBD1 or TRBD2 (6 bases each). From germline, CDR1 is KGHDR and CDR2 SFDVKD. The CDR3 has 14 amino acids. V lost 3 bases and J 5 bases, leaving 11 bases between the germline ends. The CDR3 coding sequence is TGTGCCACCAGTGATGCCGGAGGGGGAGATACGCAGTATTTT. This gives the protein CATSDAGGGDTQYF.

The chain carries TRBV2 and TRBJ2-1; D is unclear. Between the trimmed V and J ends, which lost 1 base and 6 bases, there was a span of 4 bases. The CDR3 extends over 12 amino acids. Germline V gene lookup returns CDR1 SNHLY and CDR2 FYNNEI. In DNA, the CDR3 is TGTGCCAGCAGTGAAGTGGTCAATGAGCAGTTCTTC. This sequence encodes CASSEVVNEQFF.

V is TRBV5-5 and J is TRBJ2-1; no reliable D call. The germline gives CDR1 SGHKS, CDR2 YYEKEE (reference sequence). Trimming took off 2 bases at V and 3 bases at J, with 6 bases between the two ends. The CDR3 covers 13 residues. This chain's CDR3 is CASSFDHYNEQFF. As DNA, the CDR3 is TGTGCCAGCAGCTTTGACCACTACAATGAGCAGTTCTTC.

The V gene is TRBV21-1, the J gene TRBJ2-7; the table's TRBD2 call for D was not verified on the DNA. TRBV21-1 is designated a pseudogene. CDR3 length: 15 residues. The CDR3 region has the DNA TGTGCCAGCAGCAAAGCGAAGGGGGGGTCCTACGAGCAGTACTTC. Its translation is CASSKAKGGSYEQYF.

The chain has TRBV7-3 and TRBJ1-2; a possible D gene is TRBD1 (5 bases). The CDR3 runs to 14 residues. Trimming cost V 0 bases and J 8 bases, with 13 bases left between them. The germline gives CDR1 SGHTA, CDR2 FQGTGA. The CDR3 loop reads CASSLTPGGLGYTF. In nucleotides, the CDR3 is TGTGCCAGCAGCTTAACCCCGGGGGGGTTAGGCTACACCTTC. The full variable domain, rest sourced from reference TRBV7-3 and TRBJ1-2, is GAGVSQTPSNKVTEKGKYVELRCDPISGHTALYWYRQSLGQGPEFLIYFQGTGAADDSGLPNDRFFAVRPEGSVSTLKIQRTERGDSAVYLCASSLTPGGLGYTFGSGTRLTVV.

The chain links TRBV18 to TRBJ1-5; D unresolved. This CDR3 is built from 15 residues. Germline V lookup: CDR1 KGHSH, CDR2 LQKENI. V lost 6 bases, J lost 2 bases, and 14 bases lay in between. The CDR3 reads CASSLTLGGNQPQHF. In DNA, the CDR3 is TGTGCCAGCTCTCTGACGTTGGGAGGCAATCAGCCCCAGCATTTT.

This clone has a single count. This chain connects TRBV7-9 to TRBJ1-1, with D tentatively TRBD1 (6 bases). There are 15 residues in the CDR3. V was cut by 0 bases and J by 5 bases, with 13 bases left in between. Germline CDR1 SEHNR, CDR2 FQNEAQ (reference sequence). The CDR3 sequence is CASSLAKGRGTEAFF. The CDR3 coding sequence is TGTGCCAGCAGCTTAGCTAAGGGAAGGGGGACTGAAGCTTTCTTT.

The V gene is TRBV7-6, the J gene TRBJ2-7; a possible D gene is TRBD1 (5 bases). V gave up 5 bases and J gave up 2 bases, with 13 bases separating them. This CDR3 is 14 amino acids long. Germline CDR1 reads SGHVS; CDR2 reads FNYEAQ. CDR3 nucleotide sequence: TGTGCCAGCAGCCCGACAGAAACGACCTACGAGCAGTACTTC. Its translation is CASSPTETTYEQYF.

Here the CDR3 reads CASSGSSQETQYF. The CDR3 nucleotides are TGTGCCAGCAGCGGGAGTTCACAAGAGACCCAGTACTTC. The chain recombines TRBV2 with TRBJ2-5; a weak D match, TRBD2 (6 bases). The CDR3 runs 13 residues. V lost 6 bases, J lost 2 bases, and 10 bases lay in between. Germline V gene data show CDR1 as SNHLY and CDR2 as FYNNEI.

The chain couples TRBV2 to TRBJ1-2, with 11 bases matching TRBD1. CDR1 SNHLY and CDR2 FYNNEI come from the germline V gene. The CDR3 totals 17 residues. The junction had 15 bases not matched to a gene; V was cut back by 6 bases and J by 6 bases. The CDR3 is CASRDPGRTGGANGYTF. CDR3 in DNA: TGTGCCAGCAGAGATCCCGGTAGGACAGGGGGCGCGAATGGCTACACCTTC.

V gene TRBV18 combines with J gene TRBJ2-1, with D unresolved. Deletions cut 3 bases from V and 5 bases from J, with 11 bases between. CDR3 length equals 14 residues. CDR1 KGHSH and CDR2 LQKENI come from the germline V gene. CDR3 DNA: TGTGCCAGCTCACCGTTCGTGGCCGACAATGAGCAGTTCTTC. Translation gives CASSPFVADNEQFF.

The chain carries TRBV5-1 and TRBJ2-6; D ambiguous. Deletions cut 0 bases from V and 0 bases from J, with 7 bases between. Germline CDR1 is SGHRS and CDR2 is YFSETQ. CDR3 length: 16 amino acids. The CDR3 sequence: CASSLDPSSGANVLTF. CDR3 nucleotide sequence: TGCGCCAGCAGCTTGGACCCATCCTCTGGGGCCAACGTCCTGACTTTC.

The chain combines TRBV7-2 with TRBJ2-7, with 13 bases fitting TRBD2. V lost 2 bases and J lost 4; bases outside the gene matches: 8. This CDR3 contains 17 residues. CDR1 and CDR2 (germline): SGHTA, FQGNSA. Here the CDR3 reads CASSLPGGTSGVYEQYF. The CDR3 DNA reads as TGTGCCAGCAGCTTACCGGGGGGGACTAGCGGGGTTTACGAGCAGTACTTC.

The chain is built from TRBV9 and TRBJ2-3; maybe TRBD1 (6 bases). The germline V gene has CDR1 SGDLS and CDR2 YYNGEE. The CDR3 length is 14 residues. V was pared by 3 bases and J by 9 bases, with 17 bases between. The CDR3 sequence is CASSAGTTANTQYF. The CDR3 nucleotides are TGTGCCAGCAGCGCGGGGACAACGGCAAACACGCAGTATTTT.

The chain uses TRBV7-3 and TRBJ1-1; 7 bases line up with TRBD1. J lost 1 base, V lost 5 bases, and 10 bases had no gene match. From germline, CDR1 is SGHTA and CDR2 FQGTGA. CDR3 length: 16 residues. This chain's CDR3 is CASSAEGARPNTEAFF. CDR3 nucleotides: TGTGCCAGCAGCGCGGAGGGGGCAAGACCGAACACTGAAGCTTTCTTT.

This chain connects TRBV5-5 to TRBJ1-1, with TRBD1 as a possible D gene (5 bases). The germline V gene encodes CDR1 SGHKS and CDR2 YYEKEE (reference sequence). V lost 4 bases, J lost 2 bases, and 12 bases lay in between. CDR3 length equals 14 residues. CDR3: CASSRRDLNTEAFF. Here the CDR3 DNA reads TGTGCCAGCAGCCGCAGGGATCTTAACACTGAAGCTTTCTTT.